This T cell receptor (beta chain) emerged from a study of blood T cells in healthy people across ages. Total RNA amounts of at least 6 micrograms were extracted per sample. CDR1 and CDR2 from the germline V gene are SGHRS and YFSETQ. This CDR3 region has 15 residues. The use of a sample-barcoded 5' primer and a J-beta primer mix characterized a second PCR of roughly 6 to 11 cycles. Unique molecular identifiers of 12 random nucleotides labeled each cDNA. MiXCR, applied by TCRdb to the 5' RACE reads, yields one record per CDR3 protein. The sample lists about 780,000 distinct CDR3 sequences; 46% were seen once.

V is TRBV5-1 and J is TRBJ2-1, with 7 bases that match TRBD1. The J call may be in error: the DNA end matches TRBJ2-7 better. The sequenced sample was blood. This sequence was found in an elderly man in good health. The CDR3 region is CASSLGTANYNEQYF. Here the CDR3 DNA reads TGCGCCAGCAGCCTAGGGACAGCAAACTACAATGAGCAGTACTTC.